This T cell receptor (beta chain) stems from a study of shared clonotypes between healthy human individuals (dated by TCRdb to 2018 to 2020). Context from the whole study: The cohort included a few men and a couple of women between 18 and 49 years of age. Different laboratories and diverse techniques were used to prepare libraries and sequence TCR repertoires, to increase sequencing depth and limit assay-specific biases. Per donor, three plates each were used for CD4 naive and CD4 memory, two for CD8 naive, and one for CD8 memory. Blood TCR repertoires of five healthy adults were deeply sequenced to estimate repertoire size and the extent of clonotype sharing between individuals. Per donor, leukapheresis produced somewhere between about 0.9 and 9 billion PBMCs. Broad study findings and their caveats: Across four donors, around 5% of naive CD4, 3.5% of naive CD8, about 2% of memory CD4, and approximately 0.4% of memory CD8 clonotypes were shared. Even with the large sequencing depth, rarefaction of the sorted-subset datasets indicated that sequencing was incomplete. Because the study included a small number of donors, the genetic and exposure-history diversity represented was limited. Sampling was limited to blood, and TCR repertoires in tissue likely differ from TCR repertoires in blood. Pairwise subsampling led to the expectation that sequencing depth would affect the degree of clonotype sharing among donors. Higher generation probabilities were observed for clonotypes shared by all four sorted-subset donors than for non-shared clonotypes. Naive subsets generally had larger estimated clonotype richness than memory subsets did.

The donors were healthy, HIV-negative adults with no recently reported acute infections or vaccinations. Only Caucasian adults living in Nashville, Tennessee, USA were represented among the donors. CD8 memory samples were composed of magnetically selected CD45RO+ cells combined with CCR7-negative CD45RA+ effector memory (TemRA) cells. Blood was collected by leukapheresis, and PBMCs were isolated by Ficoll-Histopaque density gradient centrifugation and then cryopreserved in liquid nitrogen vapor phase. Purity and quantity of every magnetically sorted T cell population were checked by analytical flow cytometry. Genomic DNA was isolated from every sorted fraction and measured by UV absorbance on a Nanodrop 2000c. TCR CDR3 regions were amplified from genomic DNA by multiplex PCR using the deep immunoSEQ assay. Extracted genomic DNA from each cell subset was spread evenly across all wells of several immunoSEQ 96-well plates, with each plate serving as a replicate. For sorted subsets, each replicate PCR was loaded with approximately 200 ng genomic DNA, equivalent to some 27,000 T cell genomes. The purified libraries were quantified using a Qubit 3.0 fluorometer, sized with a Bioanalyzer 2100, and then quantified again using the KAPA Library Quantification kit. A separate single-read 150-cycle Illumina NextSeq 550 flow cell was used to sequence each immunoSEQ 96-well plate. Regarding the original processing steps: Because only junctional sequences without quality scores were contained in the immunoSEQ output, filtering matching that applied to full-length reads could not be performed. Sequences were annotated with PyIR, a Python wrapper for IgBLAST v1.9, using IMGT germline references to assign V/J genes and CDR3. Reads were removed for weak V/J assignments (E-value above 1e-6), missing CDR3, stop codons, out-of-frame junctions, or ambiguous translated residues. V3J clonotypes were defined by identical inferred V gene, J gene, and CDR3 amino acid sequence. The percentage overlap between two repertoires was calculated by dividing the number of shared unique clonotypes by the size of the smaller repertoire. Three approaches were used to assess repertoire richness: RTK rarefaction, the Chao1 estimator, and Recon v2.1 estimates of unobserved clonotypes. Generation probabilities for all TCRbeta clonotypes obtained by the gDNA method from a handful of donors were computed using OLGA. The table comes from immuneACCESS by way of TCRdb, which keeps in-frame sequences with V and J called. Part of the clones is missing from these tables; in studies checked, under half for an unresolved V gene and the rest for unknown reasons. The DNA gave D and trimming, while V, J and clone size come from that table. The sample table lists roughly 380,000 clones, 96% of them with a count of one. In total, the top ten clones hold about 0.32% of the sample.

V loses 5 bases at its end and J loses 11 bases; junction bases beyond the gene matches: 16. From cysteine to phenylalanine, the CDR3 is 15 amino acids long. Of all the DNA, just the CDR3 is kept, 45 bases in frame from base 1. Reading the germline V gene (reference sequence) gives CDR1 LNHDA and CDR2 SQIVND. The sample holds one count of this clone. Its antigen remains unidentified. Per-base qualities were not stored, and no clone one base away is much larger. The sequence came from a young man in good health. Sequencing was done on a sample of memory CD8+ T cells sorted from blood. The cell subset or site label here, explained by the study, means: CD45RO+ cells pooled with CCR7-negative TemRA cells. The chain joins TRBV19 to TRBJ1-1; 8 middle bases align to TRBD1. The bases read TGTGCCAGTAGTCCGTCCCGGGACAGGCTCCCGAAGGCTTTCTTT. Translated, it gives CASSPSRDRLPKAFF.